These 5 T cell receptor beta chains were all obtained from the same sample, sequenced in a study of shared T cell receptors in the human thymus. Profiled with immunoSEQ multiplex PCR; TCRdb holds only in-frame clones, not every one. The table has hundreds of thousands of clones, 70% to 90% seen once. The same specimen was also included in a second study, on human thymus T cells.

The sample taken for sequencing was thymocytes. The origin of the receptors is a boy under two years old with a congenital heart defect.

This chain connects TRBV27 to TRBJ2-2, with TRBD2 matching 15 bases. The germline gives CDR1 MNHEY, CDR2 SMNVEV (reference sequence). The junction had 16 bases not matched to a gene; V was cut back by 5 bases and J by 6 bases. The CDR3 is 20 amino acids. CDR3 loop: CASSAKPGQGLAGGPGELFF. The CDR3 bases are TGTGCCAGCAGTGCGAAACCGGGACAGGGACTAGCGGGAGGTCCCGGGGAGCTGTTTTTT.

The J gene is TRBJ1-3, the V gene TRBV11-2; D remains ambiguous. The CDR3 sequence is 14 residues long. V lost 3 bases to trimming and J lost 2 bases, with 8 bases between them. Germline values: CDR1 SGHAT, CDR2 FQNNGV. The CDR3 region has the DNA TGTGCCAGCAGCTTTAGTGGGCCTGGAAACACCATATATTTT. Translating gives CASSFSGPGNTIYF.

The chain recombines TRBV6-4 with TRBJ1-1, with TRBD1 identical over 10 bases. Germline lookup yields CDR1 MRHNA and CDR2 SNTAGT. The CDR3 is 14 amino acids. Trimming cost V 5 bases and J 5 bases; bases outside gene matches: 5. CDR3 coding DNA: TGTGCCAGCAGTCGGGACAGGGGAGGAACTGAAGCTTTCTTT. Its protein is CASSRDRGGTEAFF.

The chain links TRBV5-6 to TRBJ2-7, with TRBD2 matching over 8 bases. This CDR3 contains 15 residues. V dropped 7 bases and J dropped 3; count of bases not matched to a gene: 12. CDR1 is SGHDT, CDR2 YYEEEE, per germline. In DNA, the CDR3 is TGTGCCAGCTTTCGATTCAGAGCGGGAGTCTACGAGCAGTACTTC. It codes for CASFRFRAGVYEQYF.

This clone was recorded a few times. The chain combines TRBV19 with TRBJ2-7; 9 bases fit TRBD1. The CDR3 is made up of 14 amino acids. CDR1 is LNHDA, CDR2 SQIVND, per germline (reference sequence). Unmatched junction bases numbered 8, after V lost 6 bases and J lost 5 bases. This CDR3 reads CASSAGQGVHEQYF. CDR3 in DNA: TGTGCCAGTAGCGCGGGACAGGGTGTCCACGAGCAGTACTTC.